A selection of T cell receptor beta chains follows, all from one sample in a study of T cell responses to AZD1222 COVID-19 vaccine. The data were produced by immunoSEQ multiplex PCR, yet TCRdb's version contains in-frame clones alone and is incomplete. Here the sample spans more than 250,000 clones, 80% to 95% being singletons. This material consisted of peripheral blood, taken on day 0 of AZD1222 vaccination. The receptors originated from an adult in good health. CDR3s include the opening cysteine and the closing phenylalanine or tryptophan. The order of the fields is CDR3 DNA, CDR3 protein, J gene, D gene, clone size, V gene. The D gene is left open where the match is weak. Clone size is given for some rows only: seen once, a few or many times, or a class if the clone is expanded.

CDR3 DNA: TGCGCCAGCAGCCAGGTTGGGACACCGTACGAGCAGTACTTC
CDR3 protein: CASSQVGTPYEQYF
J gene: TRBJ2-7
D gene: NA
clone size: NA
V gene: TRBV4-1

CDR3 DNA: TGTGCCAGCAGTTCGGGGGGGAACACCGGGGAGCTGTTTTTT
CDR3 protein: CASSSGGNTGELFF
J gene: TRBJ2-2
D gene: TRBD2
clone size: NA
V gene: TRBV28

CDR3 DNA: TGTGCCAGCAGTTCTGGGGTTAGCTCCTATAATTCACCCCTCCACTTT
CDR3 protein: CASSSGVSSYNSPLHF
J gene: TRBJ1-6
D gene: NA
clone size: NA
V gene: TRBV7-9

CDR3 DNA: TGTGCCAGCATAGGGACTGTAACCTCTTACGAGCAGTACTTC
CDR3 protein: CASIGTVTSYEQYF
J gene: TRBJ2-7
D gene: NA
clone size: once
V gene: TRBV2

CDR3 DNA: TGTGCCAGCAGCTTAGGTGGGACAGGGGGTTTAGAGACCCAGTACTTC
CDR3 protein: CASSLGGTGGLETQYF
J gene: TRBJ2-5
D gene: TRBD1
clone size: NA
V gene: TRBV5-4

CDR3 DNA: TGTGCCAGCAGTGACGTCAATCAGCCCCAGCATTTT
CDR3 protein: CASSDVNQPQHF
J gene: TRBJ1-5
D gene: NA
clone size: NA
V gene: TRBV6-1

CDR3 DNA: TGTGCCAGCTCACCACTCTTGGCGACCGTCACCGGGGAGCTGTTTTTT
CDR3 protein: CASSPLLATVTGELFF
J gene: TRBJ2-2
D gene: NA
clone size: NA
V gene: TRBV18

CDR3 DNA: TGTGCCAGCAGCCCACAGACAGGGGAAGGACAGCCCCAGCATTTT
CDR3 protein: CASSPQTGEGQPQHF
J gene: TRBJ1-5
D gene: TRBD1
clone size: NA
V gene: TRBV5-5

CDR3 DNA: TGCGCCAGCAGCCAAGATGACAGGGGAGTTTCTGAAGCTTTCTTT
CDR3 protein: CASSQDDRGVSEAFF
J gene: TRBJ1-1
D gene: TRBD1
clone size: once
V gene: TRBV4-3

CDR3 DNA: TGTGCCAGCAGCCGTTCCGGAAACACCATATATTTT
CDR3 protein: CASSRSGNTIYF
J gene: TRBJ1-3
D gene: NA
clone size: NA
V gene: TRBV6-5